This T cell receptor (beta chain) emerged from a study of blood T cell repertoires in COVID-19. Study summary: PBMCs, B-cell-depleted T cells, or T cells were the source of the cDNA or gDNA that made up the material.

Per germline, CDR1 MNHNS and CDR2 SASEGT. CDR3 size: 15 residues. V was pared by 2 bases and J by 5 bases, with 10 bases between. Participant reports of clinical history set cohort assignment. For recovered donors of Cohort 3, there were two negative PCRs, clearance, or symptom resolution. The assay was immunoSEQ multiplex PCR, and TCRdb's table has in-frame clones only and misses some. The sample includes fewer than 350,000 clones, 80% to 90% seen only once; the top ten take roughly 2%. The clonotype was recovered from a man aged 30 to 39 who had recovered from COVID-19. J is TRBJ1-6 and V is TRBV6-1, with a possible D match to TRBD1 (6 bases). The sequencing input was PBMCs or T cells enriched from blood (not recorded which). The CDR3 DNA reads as TGTGCCAGCAGTGAATTTACAGGGAATAATTCACCCCTCCACTTT. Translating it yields CASSEFTGNNSPLHF.